This TCR beta chain was sequenced in a study of shared clonotypes between healthy human individuals. Study results and limitations: The study drew on few donors, limiting represented genetic and exposure-history diversity.

Each sample came from a Caucasian adult donor living in Nashville, Tennessee. The data were produced by immunoSEQ multiplex PCR, yet TCRdb's version contains in-frame clones alone and is incomplete. The repertoire holds about 2.4 million clones, with 93% as singletons. To note about this clone: The antigen remains unidentified.

Input material: naive CD4+ T cells from PBMCs. Regarding subset: CD45RA+ positively selected. This clonotype was obtained from a man younger than 35 in good health. Some clones in this sample may be carry-over from other donors' samples.

CDR3 sequence: CSVEASDRGWTNVLTF. The CDR3 nucleotides are TGCAGCGTTGAAGCCTCCGACAGGGGGTGGACCAACGTCCTGACTTTC. The V call is TRBV29-1, the J call TRBJ2-6; 9 nucleotides match TRBD1. The ends lost 1 base at V and 8 bases at J; junction bases unmatched: 9. This CDR3 spans 16 amino acids. Germline CDR1 is SQVTM and CDR2 is ANQGSEA.